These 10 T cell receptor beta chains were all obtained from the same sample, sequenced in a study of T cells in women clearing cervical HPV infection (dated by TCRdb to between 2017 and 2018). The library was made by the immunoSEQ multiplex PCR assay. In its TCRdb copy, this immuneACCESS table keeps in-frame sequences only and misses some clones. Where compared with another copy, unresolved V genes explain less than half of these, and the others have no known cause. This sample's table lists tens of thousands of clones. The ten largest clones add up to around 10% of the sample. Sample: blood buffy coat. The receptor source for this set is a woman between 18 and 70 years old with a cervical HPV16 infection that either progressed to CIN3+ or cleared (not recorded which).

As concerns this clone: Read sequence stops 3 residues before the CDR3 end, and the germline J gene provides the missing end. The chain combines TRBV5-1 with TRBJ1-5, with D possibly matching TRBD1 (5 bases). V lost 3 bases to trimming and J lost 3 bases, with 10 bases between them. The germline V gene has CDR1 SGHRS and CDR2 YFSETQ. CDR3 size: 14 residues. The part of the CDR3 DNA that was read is TGCGCCAGCAGCTGGGGGGGTTTCAATCAGCCC. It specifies CASSWGGFNQP. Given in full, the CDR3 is CASSWGGFNQPQHF.

The CDR3 bases that were read are TGTGCCAGCTCACCGGCGGTGGGGCCCGATAACTATGGT. This gives the protein CASSPAVGPDNYG. The entire CDR3 protein reads CASSPAVGPDNYGQYF. The chain uses TRBV18 and TRBJ2-4; the D gene is possibly TRBD1 (5 bases). The read stops 3 residues short of the end of the CDR3; the missing end is completed from the germline J gene. This CDR3 has 16 amino acids. Germline V CDR1 and CDR2: KGHSH, LQKENI.

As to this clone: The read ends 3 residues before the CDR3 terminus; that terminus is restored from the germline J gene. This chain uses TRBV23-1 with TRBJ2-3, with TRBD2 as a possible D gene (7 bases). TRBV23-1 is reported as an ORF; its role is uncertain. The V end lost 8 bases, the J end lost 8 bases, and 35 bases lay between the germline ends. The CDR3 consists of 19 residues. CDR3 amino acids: CASANRGYRRESEWGTQYF. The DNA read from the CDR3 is TGCGCCAGCGCGAATAGGGGGTATCGGCGGGAGTCCGAATGGGGTACG.

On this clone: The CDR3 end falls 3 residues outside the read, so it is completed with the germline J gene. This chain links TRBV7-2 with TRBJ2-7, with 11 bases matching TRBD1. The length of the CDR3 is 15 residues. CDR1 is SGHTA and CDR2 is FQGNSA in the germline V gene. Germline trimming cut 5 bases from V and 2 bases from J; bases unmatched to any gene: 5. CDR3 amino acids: CASSPDRGRTYEQYF. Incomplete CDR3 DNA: TGTGCCAGCAGCCCGGACAGGGGGCGTACCTACGAG.

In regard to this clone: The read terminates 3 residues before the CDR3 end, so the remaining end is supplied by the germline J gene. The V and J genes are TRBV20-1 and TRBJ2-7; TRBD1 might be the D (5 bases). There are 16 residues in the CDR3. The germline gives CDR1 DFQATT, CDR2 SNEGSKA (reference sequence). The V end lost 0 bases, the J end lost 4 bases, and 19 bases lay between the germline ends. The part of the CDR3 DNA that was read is TGCAGTGCTAGAGATAGTGGAAATAGGGGCGGTTACGAG. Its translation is CSARDSGNRGGYE. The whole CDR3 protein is CSARDSGNRGGYEQYF.

CDR3 DNA, as far as it was read: TGTGCCAGCTCACCGGGACAGAACACTGAA. Protein: CASSPGQNTE. The entire CDR3 reads CASSPGQNTEAFF. The chain links TRBV18 to TRBJ1-1; D perhaps matches TRBD1 (6 bases). The CDR3 goes on 3 residues after the read ends, and that part is filled in from the germline J gene. CDR1 and CDR2 (germline): KGHSH, LQKENI. CDR3 size: 13 residues. V was pared by 3 bases and J by 1 base, with 6 bases between.

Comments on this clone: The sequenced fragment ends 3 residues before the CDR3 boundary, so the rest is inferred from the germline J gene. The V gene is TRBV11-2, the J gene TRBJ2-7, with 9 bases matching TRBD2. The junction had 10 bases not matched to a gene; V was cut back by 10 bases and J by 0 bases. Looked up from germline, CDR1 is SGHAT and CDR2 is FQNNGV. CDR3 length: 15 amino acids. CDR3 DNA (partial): TGTGCCACCTCCGAGGAAGCGGGGGGCTCCTACGAG. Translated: CATSEEAGGSYE. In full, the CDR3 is CATSEEAGGSYEQYF.

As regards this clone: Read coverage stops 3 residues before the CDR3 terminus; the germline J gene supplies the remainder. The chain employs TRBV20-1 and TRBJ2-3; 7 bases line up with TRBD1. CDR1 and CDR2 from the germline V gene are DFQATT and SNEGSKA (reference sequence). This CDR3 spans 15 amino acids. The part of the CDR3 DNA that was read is TGCAGTGCTAACCGACAGGGTGGAAACCAAGAGACG. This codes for CSANRQGGNQET. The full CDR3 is CSANRQGGNQETQYF.

CDR3 sequence: CSVEGQGVVGGYTF. The CDR3 DNA, read in part, is TGCAGCGTTGAGGGACAGGGAGTTGTCGGCGGC. The chain carries TRBV29-1 and TRBJ1-2, with 9 bases lining up with TRBD1. The CDR3 goes on 3 residues after the read ends, and that part is filled in from the germline J gene. Looked up from germline, CDR1 is SQVTM and CDR2 is ANQGSEA. The CDR3 has 14 amino acids.

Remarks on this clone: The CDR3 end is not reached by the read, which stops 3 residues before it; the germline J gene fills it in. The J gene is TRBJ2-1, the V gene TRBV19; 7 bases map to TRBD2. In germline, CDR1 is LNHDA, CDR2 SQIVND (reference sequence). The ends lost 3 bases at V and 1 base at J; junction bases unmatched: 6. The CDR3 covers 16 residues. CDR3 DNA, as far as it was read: TGTGCCAGTAGTATTCTCAGCGGGGCGTCCTACAATGAG. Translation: CASSILSGASYNE. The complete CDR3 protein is CASSILSGASYNEQFF.